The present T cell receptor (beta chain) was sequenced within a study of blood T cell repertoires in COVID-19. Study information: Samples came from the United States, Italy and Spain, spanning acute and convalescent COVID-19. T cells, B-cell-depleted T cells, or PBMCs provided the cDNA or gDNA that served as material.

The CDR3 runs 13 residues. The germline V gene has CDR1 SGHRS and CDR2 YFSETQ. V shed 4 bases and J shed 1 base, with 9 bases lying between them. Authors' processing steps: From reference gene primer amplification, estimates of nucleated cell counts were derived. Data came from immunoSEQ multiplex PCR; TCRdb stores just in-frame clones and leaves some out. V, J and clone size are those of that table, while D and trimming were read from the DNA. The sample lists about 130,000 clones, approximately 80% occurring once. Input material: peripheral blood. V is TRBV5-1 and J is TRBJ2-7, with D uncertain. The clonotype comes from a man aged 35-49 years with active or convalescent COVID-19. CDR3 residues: CASSPSRSYEQYF. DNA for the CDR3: TGCGCCAGCAGCCCCTCTCGGTCCTACGAGCAGTACTTC.